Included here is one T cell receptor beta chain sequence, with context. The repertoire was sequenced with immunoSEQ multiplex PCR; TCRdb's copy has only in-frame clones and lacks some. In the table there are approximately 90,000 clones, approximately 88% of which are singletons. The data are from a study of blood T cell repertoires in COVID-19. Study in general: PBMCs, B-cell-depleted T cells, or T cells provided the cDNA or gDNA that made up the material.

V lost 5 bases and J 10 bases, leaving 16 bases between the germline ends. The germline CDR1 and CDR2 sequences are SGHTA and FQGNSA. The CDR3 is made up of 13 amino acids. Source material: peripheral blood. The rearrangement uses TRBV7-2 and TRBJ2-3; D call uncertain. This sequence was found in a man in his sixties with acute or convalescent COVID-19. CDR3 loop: CASSAGYLLSQYF. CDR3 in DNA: TGTGCCAGCAGCGCAGGCTATCTCCTGTCGCAGTATTTT. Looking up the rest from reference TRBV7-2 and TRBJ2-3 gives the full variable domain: GAGVSQSPSNKVTEKGKDVELRCDPISGHTALYWYRQSLGQGLEFLIYFQGNSAPDKSGLPSDRFSAERTGGSVSTLTIQRTQQEDSAVYLCASSAGYLLSQYFGPGTRLTVL.